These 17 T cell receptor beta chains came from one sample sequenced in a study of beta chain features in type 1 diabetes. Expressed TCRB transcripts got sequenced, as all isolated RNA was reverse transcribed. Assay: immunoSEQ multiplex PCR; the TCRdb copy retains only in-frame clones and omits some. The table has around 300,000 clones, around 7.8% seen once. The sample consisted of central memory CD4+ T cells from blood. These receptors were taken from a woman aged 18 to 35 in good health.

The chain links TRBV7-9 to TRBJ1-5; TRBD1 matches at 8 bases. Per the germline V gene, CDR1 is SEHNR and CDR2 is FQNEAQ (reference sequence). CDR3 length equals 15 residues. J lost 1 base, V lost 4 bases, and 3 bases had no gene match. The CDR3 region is CASSSDRASNQPQHF. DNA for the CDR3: TGTGCCAGCAGCTCGGACAGGGCGAGCAATCAGCCCCAGCATTTT.

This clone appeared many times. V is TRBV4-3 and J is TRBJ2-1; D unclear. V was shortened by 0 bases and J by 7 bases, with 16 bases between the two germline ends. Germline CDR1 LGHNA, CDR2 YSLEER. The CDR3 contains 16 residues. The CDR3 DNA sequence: TGCGCCAGCAGCCAAGATCAGGTCCTTAATCCTAATGAGCAGTTCTTC. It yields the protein CASSQDQVLNPNEQFF.

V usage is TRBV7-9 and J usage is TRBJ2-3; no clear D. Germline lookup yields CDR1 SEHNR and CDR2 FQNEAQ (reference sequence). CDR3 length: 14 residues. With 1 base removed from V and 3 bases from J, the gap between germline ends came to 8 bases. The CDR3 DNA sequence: TGTGCCAGCAGCTTAGGGGCGTTGACAGATACGCAGTATTTT. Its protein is CASSLGALTDTQYF.

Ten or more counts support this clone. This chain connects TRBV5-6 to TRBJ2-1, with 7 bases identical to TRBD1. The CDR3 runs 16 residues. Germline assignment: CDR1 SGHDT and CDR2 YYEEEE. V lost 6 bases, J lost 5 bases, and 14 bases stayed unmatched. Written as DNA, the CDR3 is TGTGCCAGCATGGGAGTCAAGGGACAGATTAACAATGAGCAGTTCTTC. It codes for CASMGVKGQINNEQFF.

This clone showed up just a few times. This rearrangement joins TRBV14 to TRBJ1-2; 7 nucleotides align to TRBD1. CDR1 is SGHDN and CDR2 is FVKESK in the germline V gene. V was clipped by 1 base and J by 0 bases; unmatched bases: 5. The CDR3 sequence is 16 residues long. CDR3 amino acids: CASSQGPGTANYGYTF. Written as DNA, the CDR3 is TGTGCCAGCAGCCAAGGCCCCGGGACAGCTAACTATGGCTACACCTTC.

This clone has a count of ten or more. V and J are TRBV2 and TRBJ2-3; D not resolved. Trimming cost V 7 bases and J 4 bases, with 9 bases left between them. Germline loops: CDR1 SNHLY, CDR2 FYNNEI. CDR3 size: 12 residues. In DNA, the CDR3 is TGTGCCAGCAAAAGGGTTGCAGATACGCAGTATTTT. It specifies CASKRVADTQYF.

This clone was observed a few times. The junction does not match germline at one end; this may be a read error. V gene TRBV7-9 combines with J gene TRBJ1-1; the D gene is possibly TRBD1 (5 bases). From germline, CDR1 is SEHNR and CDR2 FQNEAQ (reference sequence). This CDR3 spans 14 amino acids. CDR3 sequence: CASSQRGVGTEAFF. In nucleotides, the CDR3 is TGCGCCAGCAGCCAGAGGGGCGTTGGCACTGAAGCTTTCTTT.

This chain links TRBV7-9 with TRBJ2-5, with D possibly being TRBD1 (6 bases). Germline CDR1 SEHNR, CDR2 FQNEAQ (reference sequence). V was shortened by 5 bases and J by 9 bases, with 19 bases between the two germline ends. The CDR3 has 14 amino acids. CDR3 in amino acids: CASSPGRGPLSQYF. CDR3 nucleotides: TGTGCCAGCAGCCCAGGCAGGGGACCTCTCTCCCAGTACTTC.

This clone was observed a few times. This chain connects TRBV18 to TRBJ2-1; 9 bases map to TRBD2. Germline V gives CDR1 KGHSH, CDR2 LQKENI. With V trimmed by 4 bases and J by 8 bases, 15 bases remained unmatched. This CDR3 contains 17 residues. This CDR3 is CASSQLSASGNQHEQFF. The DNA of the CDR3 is TGTGCCAGCTCACAGCTCTCTGCTAGCGGGAATCAACATGAGCAGTTCTTC. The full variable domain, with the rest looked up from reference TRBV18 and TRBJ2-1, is NAGVMQNPRHLVRRRGQEARLRCSPMKGHSHVYWYRQLPEEGLKFMVYLQKENIIDESGMPKERFSAEFPKEGPSILRIQQVVRGDSAAYFCASSQLSASGNQHEQFFGPGTRLTVL.

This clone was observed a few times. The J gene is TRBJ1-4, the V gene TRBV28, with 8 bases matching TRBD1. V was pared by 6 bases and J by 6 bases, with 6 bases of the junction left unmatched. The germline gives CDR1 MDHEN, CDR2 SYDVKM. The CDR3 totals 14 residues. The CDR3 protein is CASSLRGLDEKLFF. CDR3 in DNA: TGTGCCAGCAGCCTCAGGGGGCTTGATGAAAAACTGTTTTTT.

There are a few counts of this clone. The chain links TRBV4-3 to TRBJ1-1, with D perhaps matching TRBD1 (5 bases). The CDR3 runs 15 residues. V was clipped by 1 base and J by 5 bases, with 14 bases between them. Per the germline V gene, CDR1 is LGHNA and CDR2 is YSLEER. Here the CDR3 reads CASSQARQRGTEAFF. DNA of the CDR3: TGCGCCAGCAGCCAAGCCCGGCAGAGGGGAACTGAAGCTTTCTTT.

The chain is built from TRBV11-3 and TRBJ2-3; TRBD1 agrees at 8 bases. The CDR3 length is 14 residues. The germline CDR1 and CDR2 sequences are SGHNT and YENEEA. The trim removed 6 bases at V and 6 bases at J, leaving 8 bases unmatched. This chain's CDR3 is CASSRTGNEDTQYF. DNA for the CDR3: TGTGCCAGCAGTCGGACAGGGAATGAGGATACGCAGTATTTT.

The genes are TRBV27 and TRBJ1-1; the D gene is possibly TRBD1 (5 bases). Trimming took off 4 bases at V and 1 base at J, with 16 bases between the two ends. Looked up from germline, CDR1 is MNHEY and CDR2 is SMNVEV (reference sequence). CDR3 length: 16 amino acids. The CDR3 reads CASSSQVGRGNTEAFF. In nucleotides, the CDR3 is TGTGCCAGCAGTTCACAGGTTGGAAGAGGGAACACTGAAGCTTTCTTT.

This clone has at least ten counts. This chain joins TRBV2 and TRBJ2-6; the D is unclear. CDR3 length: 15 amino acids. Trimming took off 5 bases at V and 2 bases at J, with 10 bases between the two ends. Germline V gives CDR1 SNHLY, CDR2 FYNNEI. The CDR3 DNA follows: TGTGCCAGCAGTTCGCTATTTCCTGGGGCCAACGTCCTGACTTTC. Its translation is CASSSLFPGANVLTF.

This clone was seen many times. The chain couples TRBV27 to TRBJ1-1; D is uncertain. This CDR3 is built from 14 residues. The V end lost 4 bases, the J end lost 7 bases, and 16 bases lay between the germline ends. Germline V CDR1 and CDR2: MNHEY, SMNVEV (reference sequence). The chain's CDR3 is CASSSGSGLGEAFF. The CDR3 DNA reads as TGTGCCAGCAGTTCCGGGTCCGGGCTGGGTGAAGCTTTCTTT.

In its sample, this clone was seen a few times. The CDR3 region is CASSLSPGQINQPQHF. In DNA, the CDR3 is TGTGCCAGCAGCTTAAGTCCGGGACAGATCAATCAGCCCCAGCATTTT. J is TRBJ1-5 and V is TRBV7-6; 7 nucleotides align to TRBD1. This CDR3 is 16 amino acids long. Per the germline V gene, CDR1 is SGHVS and CDR2 is FNYEAQ. Trimming removed 2 bases from V and 3 bases from J; junction bases left unmatched: 7.

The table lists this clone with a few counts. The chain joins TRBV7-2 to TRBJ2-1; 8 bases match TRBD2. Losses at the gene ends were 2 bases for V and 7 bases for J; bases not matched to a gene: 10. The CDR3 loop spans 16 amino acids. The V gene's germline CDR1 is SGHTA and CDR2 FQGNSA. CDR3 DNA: TGTGCCAGCAGCTTAAGGAGCGGGAGATCAACGAATGAGCAGTTCTTC. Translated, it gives CASSLRSGRSTNEQFF.